Below, 17 T cell receptor beta chains from the same sample are listed, as sequenced in a study of blood T cell repertoires in COVID-19. TCRdb keeps only in-frame clones here, not all; method: immunoSEQ multiplex PCR. Altogether 230,000 or so clones are present, roughly nine tenths being singletons, with the ten largest covering 1.9%. Sequencing was done on a sample of peripheral blood. These receptors were obtained from a man aged 40-49 years with active or convalescent COVID-19.

V is TRBV30 and J is TRBJ2-1, with D possibly matching TRBD2 (6 bases). CDR1 and CDR2 (germline): GTSNPN, SVGIG (reference sequence). V was shortened by 0 bases and J by 10 bases, with 13 bases between the two germline ends. The length of the CDR3 is 13 residues. The DNA for the CDR3 is TGTGCCTGGAGTGTTCTCCCTAGCGTGGAGCAGTTCTTC. Amino acids: CAWSVLPSVEQFF.

The chain has TRBV28 and TRBJ2-5, with TRBD2 matching over 7 bases. V shed 6 bases and J 1 base; nucleotides not matched to a gene: 20. Germline loops: CDR1 MDHEN, CDR2 SYDVKM. There are 19 residues in the CDR3. The CDR3: CASSPSRIAGGILQETQYF. CDR3 DNA: TGTGCCAGCAGCCCGAGCAGGATAGCCGGGGGGATCCTCCAAGAGACCCAGTACTTC.

The chain combines TRBV6-5 with TRBJ1-4, with 7 bases that match TRBD1. The CDR3 is 13 amino acids. Trimming at V came to 9 bases and at J to 4 bases, leaving 5 bases not matched to a gene. CDR1 and CDR2 from the germline V gene are MNHEY and SVGAGI. The CDR3 sequence: CASNRGFNEKLFF. CDR3 sequence (DNA): TGTGCCAGTAACAGGGGTTTTAATGAAAAACTGTTTTTT.

This chain joins TRBV7-8 and TRBJ2-7; D unclear. The V gene's germline CDR1 is SGHVS and CDR2 FQNEAQ. This CDR3 is built from 12 residues. The ends were cut back, 5 bases at V and 0 bases at J, with 5 bases in the middle. Here the CDR3 DNA reads TGTGCCAGCAGCCGCAGCTCCTACGAGCAGTACTTC. Translation: CASSRSSYEQYF. Full variable domain (missing parts from reference TRBV7-8 and TRBJ2-7): GAGVSQSPRYKVAKRGQDVALRCDPISGHVSLFWYQQALGQGPEFLTYFQNEAQLDKSGLPSDRFFAERPEGSVSTLKIQRTQQEDSAVYLCASSRSSYEQYFGPGTRLTVT.

The chain has TRBV12-3 or TRBV12-4 and TRBJ1-3; possibly TRBD1 for D (5 bases). The CDR3 loop spans 11 amino acids. Trimming removed 10 bases from V and 8 bases from J, with 12 bases in between. CDR3 residues: CAINKQDTIYF. For the CDR3, the DNA is TGTGCCATTAACAAACAGGACACCATATATTTT.

This clone occurred many times. The CDR3 is CASSGSRDSNQPQHF. The DNA of the CDR3 is TGTGCCAGCAGTGGTAGCAGGGATAGCAATCAGCCCCAGCATTTT. V and J are TRBV25-1 and TRBJ1-5; possibly TRBD1 for D (5 bases). V lost 4 bases and J 0 bases, leaving 10 bases between the germline ends. The CDR3 sequence is 15 residues long. Germline values: CDR1 MGHDK, CDR2 SYGVNS.

This chain connects TRBV6-2 or TRBV6-3 to TRBJ2-1, with D maybe TRBD2 (6 bases). V was clipped by 4 bases and J by 10 bases, with 11 bases between them. The CDR3 extends over 12 amino acids. CDR1 is MNHEY, CDR2 SVGEGT, per germline. The DNA of the CDR3 is TGTGCCAGCAGTTCCTATCTAGCGGAGCAGTTCTTC. It yields the protein CASSSYLAEQFF.

CDR3 in DNA: TGTGCCAGCAGTCCCCTAGGACAGGGAGGCACTGAAGCTTTCTTT. Its translation: CASSPLGQGGTEAFF. The chain recombines TRBV6-5 with TRBJ1-1; TRBD1 aligns across 8 bases. Trimming at V came to 5 bases and at J to 4 bases, leaving 9 bases not matched to a gene. This CDR3 has 15 residues. CDR1 and CDR2 (germline): MNHEY, SVGAGI.

This clone showed up just a few times. This chain uses TRBV6-5 with TRBJ2-1; 8 bases match TRBD2. There are 15 residues in the CDR3. Germline V gene sequence: CDR1 MNHEY, CDR2 SVGAGI. Unmatched junction bases numbered 10, after V lost 3 bases and J lost 9 bases. DNA of the CDR3: TGTGCCAGCAGTTATAGCCGGGAGGGCCGGGGTGAGCAGTTCTTC. It translates to CASSYSREGRGEQFF.

As DNA, the CDR3 is TGTGCCAGCACCACGGACAGAACGACCTACGAGCAGTACTTC. Amino acids: CASTTDRTTYEQYF. V usage is TRBV2 and J usage is TRBJ2-7, with D perhaps matching TRBD1 (6 bases). The CDR3 spans 14 residues. V was pared by 7 bases and J by 2 bases, with 15 bases between. Germline V lookup: CDR1 SNHLY, CDR2 FYNNEI.

The CDR3 region has the DNA TGTGCCAGCAGTACGACAATGAGCGGAGAGCAGTTCTTC. This translates into CASSTTMSGEQFF. The genes are TRBV2 and TRBJ2-1; tentatively, D is TRBD2 (5 bases). The ends were cut back, 5 bases at V and 10 bases at J, with 15 bases in the middle. Germline values: CDR1 SNHLY, CDR2 FYNNEI. The CDR3 contains 13 residues.

The chain uses TRBV18 and TRBJ2-2; 7 bases align to TRBD1. Germline values: CDR1 KGHSH, CDR2 LQKENI. Unmatched junction bases numbered 9, after V lost 1 base and J lost 1 base. The CDR3 is made up of 18 amino acids. The CDR3 spells CASSPRPTGPENTGELFF. In DNA form, the CDR3 reads TGTGCCAGCTCACCACGACCGACAGGGCCAGAGAACACCGGGGAGCTGTTTTTT.

The rearrangement links TRBV7-8 to TRBJ2-7, with TRBD1 matching over 7 bases. With V trimmed by 8 bases and J by 2 bases, 9 bases remained unmatched. Germline assignment: CDR1 SGHVS and CDR2 FQNEAQ. The CDR3 extends over 14 amino acids. CDR3 loop: CASGRDRATYEQYF. For the CDR3, the DNA is TGTGCCAGCGGACGAGACAGGGCTACCTACGAGCAGTACTTC.

This chain uses TRBV28 with TRBJ1-2; D unclear. The CDR3 is 14 amino acids. Deletions cut 8 bases from V and 0 bases from J, with 13 bases between. The germline V gene encodes CDR1 MDHEN and CDR2 SYDVKM. The CDR3 region is CASLLGGTNYGYTF. The CDR3 region has the DNA TGTGCCAGCCTTCTTGGCGGTACTAACTATGGCTACACCTTC.

V usage is TRBV3-1 (or the pseudogene TRBV3-2) and J usage is TRBJ1-1; maybe TRBD1 (6 bases). Trimming pared 5 bases from V and 6 bases from J, leaving 16 bases between. CDR1 and CDR2 (germline): LGHDT, YNNKEL (reference sequence). CDR3 length: 14 residues. CDR3 amino acids: CASSERTVAPEAFF. Written as DNA, the CDR3 is TGTGCCAGCAGCGAGCGGACAGTCGCCCCTGAAGCTTTCTTT.

The chain combines TRBV29-1 with TRBJ1-1; D is perhaps TRBD1 (5 bases). With 6 bases removed from V and 11 bases from J, the gap between germline ends came to 19 bases. Germline V gene data show CDR1 as SQVTM and CDR2 as ANQGSEA. This CDR3 is built from 12 residues. The CDR3 spells CSVRAGLPRAFF. The CDR3 DNA reads TGCAGCGTCCGTGCGGGGCTCCCCCGTGCTTTCTTT.

The rearrangement joins TRBV18 to TRBJ2-5; a possible D gene is TRBD1 (5 bases). The CDR3 has 14 amino acids. Trimming left V 6 bases short and J 5 bases short, with 16 bases between. The germline CDR1 and CDR2 sequences are KGHSH and LQKENI. Here the CDR3 reads CASSQQVSGETQYF. The DNA for the CDR3 is TGTGCCAGCTCCCAACAGGTTTCAGGGGAGACCCAGTACTTC. Drawing the rest from reference TRBV18 and TRBJ2-5, the complete variable domain is NAGVMQNPRHLVRRRGQEARLRCSPMKGHSHVYWYRQLPEEGLKFMVYLQKENIIDESGMPKERFSAEFPKEGPSILRIQQVVRGDSAAYFCASSQQVSGETQYFGPGTRLLVL.